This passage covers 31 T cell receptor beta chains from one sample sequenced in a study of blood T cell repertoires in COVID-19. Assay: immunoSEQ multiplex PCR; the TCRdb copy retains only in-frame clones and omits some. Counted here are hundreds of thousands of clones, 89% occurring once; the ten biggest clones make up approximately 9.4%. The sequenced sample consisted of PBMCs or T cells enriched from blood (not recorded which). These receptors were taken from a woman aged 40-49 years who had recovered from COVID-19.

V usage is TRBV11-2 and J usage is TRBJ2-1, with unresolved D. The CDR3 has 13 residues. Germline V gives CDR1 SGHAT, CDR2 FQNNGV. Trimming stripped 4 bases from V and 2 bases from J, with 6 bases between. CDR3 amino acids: CASSYSPYNEQFF. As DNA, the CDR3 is TGTGCCAGCAGCTACAGCCCCTACAATGAGCAGTTCTTC.

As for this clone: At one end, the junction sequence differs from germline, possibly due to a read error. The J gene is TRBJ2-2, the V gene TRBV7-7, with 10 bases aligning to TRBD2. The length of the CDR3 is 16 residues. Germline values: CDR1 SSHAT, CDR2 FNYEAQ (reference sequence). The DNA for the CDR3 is TGTGCTAGCAGCAAGAGCGGGGGGGCCTCCACCGGGGAGCTGTTTTTT. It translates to CASSKSGGASTGELFF.

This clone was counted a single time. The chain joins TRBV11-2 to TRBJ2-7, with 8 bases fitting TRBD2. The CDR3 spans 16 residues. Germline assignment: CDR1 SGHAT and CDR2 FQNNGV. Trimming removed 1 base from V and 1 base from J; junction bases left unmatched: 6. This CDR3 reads CASSLVPGGSSYEQYF. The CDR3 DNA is TGTGCCAGCAGCTTAGTTCCGGGGGGGAGTTCCTACGAGCAGTACTTC.

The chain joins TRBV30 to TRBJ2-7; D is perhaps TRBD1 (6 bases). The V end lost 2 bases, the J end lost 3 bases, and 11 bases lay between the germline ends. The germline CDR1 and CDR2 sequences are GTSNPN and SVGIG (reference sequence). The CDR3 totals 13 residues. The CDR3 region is CAWSRDTSYEQYF. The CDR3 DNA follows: TGTGCCTGGAGTCGGGACACGAGCTACGAGCAGTACTTC.

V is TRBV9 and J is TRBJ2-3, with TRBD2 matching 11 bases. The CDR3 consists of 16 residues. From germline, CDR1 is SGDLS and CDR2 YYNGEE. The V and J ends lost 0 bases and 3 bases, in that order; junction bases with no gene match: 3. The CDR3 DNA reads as TGTGCCAGCAGCGTAGATAGCGGGGGGGCAACAGATACGCAGTATTTT. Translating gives CASSVDSGGATDTQYF.

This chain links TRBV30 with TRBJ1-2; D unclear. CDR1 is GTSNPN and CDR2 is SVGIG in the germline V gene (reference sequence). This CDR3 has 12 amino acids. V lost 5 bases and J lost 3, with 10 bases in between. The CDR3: CAWDQVYYGYTF. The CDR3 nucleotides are TGTGCCTGGGATCAGGTTTACTATGGCTACACCTTC. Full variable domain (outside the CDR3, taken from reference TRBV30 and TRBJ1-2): SQTIHQWPATLVQPVGSPLSLECTVEGTSNPNLYWYRQAAGRGLQLLFYSVGIGQISSEVPQNLSASRPQDRQFILSSKKLLLSDSGFYLCAWDQVYYGYTFGSGTRLTVV.

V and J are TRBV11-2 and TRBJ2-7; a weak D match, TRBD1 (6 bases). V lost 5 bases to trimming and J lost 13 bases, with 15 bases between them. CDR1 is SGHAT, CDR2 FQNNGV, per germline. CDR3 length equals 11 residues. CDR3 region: CASSTDRPRYF. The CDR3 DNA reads TGTGCCAGCAGCACAGACAGGCCCCGCTACTTC.

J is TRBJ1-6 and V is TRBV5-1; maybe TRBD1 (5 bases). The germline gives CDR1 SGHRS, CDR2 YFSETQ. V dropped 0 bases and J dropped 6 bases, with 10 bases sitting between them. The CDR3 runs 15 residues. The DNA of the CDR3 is TGCGCCAGCAGCTTGGGTTGGACATCTAATTCACCCCTCCACTTT. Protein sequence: CASSLGWTSNSPLHF.

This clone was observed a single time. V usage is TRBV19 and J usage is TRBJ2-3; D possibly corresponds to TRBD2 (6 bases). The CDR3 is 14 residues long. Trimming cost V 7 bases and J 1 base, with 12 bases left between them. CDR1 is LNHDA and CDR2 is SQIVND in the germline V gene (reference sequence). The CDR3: CASTEGVGTDTQYF. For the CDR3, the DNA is TGTGCCAGTACGGAGGGAGTGGGCACAGATACGCAGTATTTT.

In DNA form, the CDR3 reads TGTGCCAGCAGCTTAGCTGGGGGGGCCTACGAGCAGTACTTC. This translates into CASSLAGGAYEQYF. The chain links TRBV7-2 to TRBJ2-7; 7 bases fit TRBD2. The germline CDR1 and CDR2 sequences are SGHTA and FQGNSA. This CDR3 region has 14 residues. The J segment lost 2 bases and the V segment lost 0 bases, leaving 1 base of the junction unmatched.

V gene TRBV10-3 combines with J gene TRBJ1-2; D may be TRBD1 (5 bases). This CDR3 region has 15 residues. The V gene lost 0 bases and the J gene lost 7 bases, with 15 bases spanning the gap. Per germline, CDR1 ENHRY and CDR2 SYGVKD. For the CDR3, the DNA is TGTGCCATCAGTGAGTCCCGGGAGGACACTGGTGGCTACACCTTC. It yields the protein CAISESREDTGGYTF.

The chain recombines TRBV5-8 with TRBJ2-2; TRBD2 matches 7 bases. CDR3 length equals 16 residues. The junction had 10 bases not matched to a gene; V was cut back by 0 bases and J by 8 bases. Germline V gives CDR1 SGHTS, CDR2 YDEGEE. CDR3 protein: CASSLAAGVIRGELFF. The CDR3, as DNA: TGTGCCAGCAGCTTGGCTGCGGGAGTCATTCGGGGGGAGCTGTTTTTT.

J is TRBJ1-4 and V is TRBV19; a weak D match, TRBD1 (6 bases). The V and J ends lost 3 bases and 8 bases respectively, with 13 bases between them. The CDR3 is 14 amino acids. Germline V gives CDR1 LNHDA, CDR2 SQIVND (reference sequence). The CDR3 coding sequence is TGTGCCAGTAGTATGGGACATCTAGGAGAAAAACTGTTTTTT. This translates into CASSMGHLGEKLFF.

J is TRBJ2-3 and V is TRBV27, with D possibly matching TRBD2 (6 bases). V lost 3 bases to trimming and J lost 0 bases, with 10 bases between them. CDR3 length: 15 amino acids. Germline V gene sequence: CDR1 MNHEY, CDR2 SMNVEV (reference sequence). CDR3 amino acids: CASSLGRLSTDTQYF. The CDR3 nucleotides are TGTGCCAGCAGTTTGGGGAGGCTTAGCACAGATACGCAGTATTTT.

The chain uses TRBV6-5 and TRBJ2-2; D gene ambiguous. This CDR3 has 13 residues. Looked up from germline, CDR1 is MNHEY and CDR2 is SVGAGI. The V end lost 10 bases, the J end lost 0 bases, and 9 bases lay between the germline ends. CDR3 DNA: TGTGCCACCCACTACTCGAACACCGGGGAGCTGTTTTTT. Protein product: CATHYSNTGELFF.

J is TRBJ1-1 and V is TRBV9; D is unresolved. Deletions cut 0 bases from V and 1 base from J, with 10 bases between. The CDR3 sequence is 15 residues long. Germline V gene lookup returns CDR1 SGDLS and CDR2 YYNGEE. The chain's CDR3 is CASSVAPTGNTEAFF. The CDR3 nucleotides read TGTGCCAGCAGCGTAGCCCCAACGGGGAACACTGAAGCTTTCTTT.

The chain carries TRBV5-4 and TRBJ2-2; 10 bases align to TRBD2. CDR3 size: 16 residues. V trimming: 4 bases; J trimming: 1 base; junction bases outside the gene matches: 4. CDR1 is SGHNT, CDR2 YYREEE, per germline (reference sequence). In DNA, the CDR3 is TGTGCCAGCAGCCGAAGGACTAGCGGGAACACCGGGGAGCTGTTTTTT. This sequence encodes CASSRRTSGNTGELFF.

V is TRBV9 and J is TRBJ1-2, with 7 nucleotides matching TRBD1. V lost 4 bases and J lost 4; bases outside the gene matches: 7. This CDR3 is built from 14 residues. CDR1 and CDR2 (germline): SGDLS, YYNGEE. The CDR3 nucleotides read TGTGCCAGCAGCCCAACGGGACAGACCTATGGCTACACCTTC. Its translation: CASSPTGQTYGYTF.

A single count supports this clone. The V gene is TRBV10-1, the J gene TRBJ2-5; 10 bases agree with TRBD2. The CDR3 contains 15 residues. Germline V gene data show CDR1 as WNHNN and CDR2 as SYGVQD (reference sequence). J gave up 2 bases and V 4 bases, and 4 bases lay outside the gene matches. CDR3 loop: CASSVPSGGQETQYF. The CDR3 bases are TGCGCCAGCAGTGTGCCTAGCGGGGGACAAGAGACCCAGTACTTC.

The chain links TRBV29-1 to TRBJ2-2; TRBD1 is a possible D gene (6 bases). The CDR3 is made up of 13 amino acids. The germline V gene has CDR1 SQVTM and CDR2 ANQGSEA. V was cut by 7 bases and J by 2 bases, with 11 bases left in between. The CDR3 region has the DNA TGCAGCGCTGCACAGGGAAACACCGGGGAGCTGTTTTTT. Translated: CSAAQGNTGELFF.

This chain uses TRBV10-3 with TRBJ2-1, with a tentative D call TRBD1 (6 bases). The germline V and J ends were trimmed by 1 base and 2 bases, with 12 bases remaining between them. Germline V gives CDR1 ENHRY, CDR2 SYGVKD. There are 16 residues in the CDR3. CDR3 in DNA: TGTGCCATCAGTGAGTTGGGGGCAGGGGCCTACAATGAGCAGTTCTTC. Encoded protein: CAISELGAGAYNEQFF.

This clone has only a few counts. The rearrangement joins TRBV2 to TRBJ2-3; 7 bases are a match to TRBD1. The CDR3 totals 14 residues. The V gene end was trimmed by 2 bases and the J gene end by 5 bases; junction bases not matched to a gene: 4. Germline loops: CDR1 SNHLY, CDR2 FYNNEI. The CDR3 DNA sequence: TGTGCCAGCAGTGAAACTCACAGGGGAGATACGCAGTATTTT. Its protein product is CASSETHRGDTQYF.

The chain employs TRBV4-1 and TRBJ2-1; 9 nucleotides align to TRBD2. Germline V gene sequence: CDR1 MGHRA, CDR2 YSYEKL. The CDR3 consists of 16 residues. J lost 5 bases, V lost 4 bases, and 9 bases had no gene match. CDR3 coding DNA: TGCGCCAGCAGCCGGGCGACTAGCGGCTATGACAATGAGCAGTTCTTC. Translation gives CASSRATSGYDNEQFF.

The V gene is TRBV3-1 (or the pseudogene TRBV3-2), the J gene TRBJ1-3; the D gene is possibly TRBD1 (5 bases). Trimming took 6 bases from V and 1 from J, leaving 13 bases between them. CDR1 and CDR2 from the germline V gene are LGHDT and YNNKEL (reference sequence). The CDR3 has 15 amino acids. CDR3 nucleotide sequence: TGTGCCAGCAGTCCGGCCCGGGGGTCTGGAAACACCATATATTTT. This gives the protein CASSPARGSGNTIYF.

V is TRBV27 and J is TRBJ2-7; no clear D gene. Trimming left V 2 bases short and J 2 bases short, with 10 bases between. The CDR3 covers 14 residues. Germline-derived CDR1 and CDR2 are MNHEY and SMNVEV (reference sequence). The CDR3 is CASSLVGGAYEQYF. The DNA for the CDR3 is TGTGCCAGCAGTTTAGTCGGCGGTGCCTACGAGCAGTACTTC.

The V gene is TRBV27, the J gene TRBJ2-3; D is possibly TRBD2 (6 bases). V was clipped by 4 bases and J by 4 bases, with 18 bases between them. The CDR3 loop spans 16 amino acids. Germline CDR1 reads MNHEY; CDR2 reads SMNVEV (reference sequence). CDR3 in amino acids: CASSSRLGMGADTQYF. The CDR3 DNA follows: TGTGCCAGCAGTTCGAGACTAGGCATGGGCGCAGATACGCAGTATTTT.

CDR3 amino acids: CASSLTPGVEQYF. The CDR3 DNA sequence: TGTGCCAGCAGTTTGACCCCAGGGGTCGAGCAGTACTTC. The chain recombines TRBV27 with TRBJ2-7; TRBD1 might be the D (6 bases). V was pared by 3 bases and J by 6 bases, with 12 bases between. Germline CDR1 and CDR2: MNHEY and SMNVEV (reference sequence). The CDR3 runs to 13 residues.

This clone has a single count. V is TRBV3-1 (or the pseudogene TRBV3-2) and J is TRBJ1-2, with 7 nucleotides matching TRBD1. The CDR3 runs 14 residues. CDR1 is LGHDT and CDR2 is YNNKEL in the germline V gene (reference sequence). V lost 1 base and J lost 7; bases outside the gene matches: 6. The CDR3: CASSQVDRAGGYTF. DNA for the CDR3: TGTGCCAGCAGCCAAGTCGACAGGGCGGGTGGCTACACCTTC.

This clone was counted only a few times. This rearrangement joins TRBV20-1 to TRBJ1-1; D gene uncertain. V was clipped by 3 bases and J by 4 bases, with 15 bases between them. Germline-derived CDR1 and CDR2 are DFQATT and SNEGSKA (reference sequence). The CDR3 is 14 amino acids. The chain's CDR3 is CSASIDPGITEAFF. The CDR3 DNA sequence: TGCAGTGCTAGTATTGATCCGGGAATCACTGAAGCTTTCTTT.

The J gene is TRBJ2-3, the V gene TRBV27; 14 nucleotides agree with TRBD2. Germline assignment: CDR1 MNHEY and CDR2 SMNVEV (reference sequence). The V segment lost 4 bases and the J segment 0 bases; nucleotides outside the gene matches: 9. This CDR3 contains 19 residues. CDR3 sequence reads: CASSSNGTSGSPSTDTQYF. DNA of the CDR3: TGTGCCAGCAGTTCTAACGGGACTAGCGGGAGTCCTAGCACAGATACGCAGTATTTT.

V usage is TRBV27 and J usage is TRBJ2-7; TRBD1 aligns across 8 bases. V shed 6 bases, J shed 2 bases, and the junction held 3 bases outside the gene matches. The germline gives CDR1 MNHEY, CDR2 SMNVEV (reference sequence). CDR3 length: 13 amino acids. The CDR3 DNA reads TGTGCCAGCAGCAGGACAGGGACCTACGAGCAGTACTTC. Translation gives CASSRTGTYEQYF.